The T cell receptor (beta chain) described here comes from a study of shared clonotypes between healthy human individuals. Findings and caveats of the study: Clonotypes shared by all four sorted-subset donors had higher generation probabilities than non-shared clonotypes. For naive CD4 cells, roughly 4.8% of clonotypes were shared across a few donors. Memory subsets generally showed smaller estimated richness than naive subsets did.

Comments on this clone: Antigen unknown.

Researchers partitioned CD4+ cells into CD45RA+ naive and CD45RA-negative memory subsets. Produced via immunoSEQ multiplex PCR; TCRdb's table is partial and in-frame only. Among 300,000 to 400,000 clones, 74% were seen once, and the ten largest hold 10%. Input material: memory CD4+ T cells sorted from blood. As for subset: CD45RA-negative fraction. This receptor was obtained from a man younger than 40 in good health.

The CDR3 bases are TGTGCCAGCGGGGCGGGAAGGACTTCTCGCGAGCAGTTCTTC. This encodes CASGAGRTSREQFF. V is TRBV14 and J is TRBJ2-1; possibly TRBD2 for D (6 bases). Germline-derived CDR1 and CDR2 are SGHDN and FVKESK. V was clipped by 8 bases and J by 10 bases, with 21 bases between them. The CDR3 runs to 14 residues.